The next 24 T cell receptor beta chains were all read from a single sample in a study of blood T cell repertoires in COVID-19. Some clones are missing from TCRdb's copy, which holds only in-frame ones; the method was immunoSEQ multiplex PCR. Among 170,000 or so clones listed, nearly 90% were seen once. The material sequenced was peripheral blood. Receptors originate from a man aged 18 to 29 who had recovered from COVID-19.

This clone was observed once. The chain has TRBV3-1 (or the pseudogene TRBV3-2) and TRBJ1-4; D is unclear. The CDR3 totals 14 residues. V lost 8 bases to trimming and J lost 5 bases, with 15 bases between them. The germline CDR1 and CDR2 sequences are LGHDT and YNNKEL (reference sequence). The CDR3 DNA reads TGTGCCAGCCGACCCCCAGGCAACAATGAAAAACTGTTTTTT. Protein: CASRPPGNNEKLFF.

The rearrangement uses TRBV28 and TRBJ2-5; TRBD2 matches 10 bases. The ends lost 3 bases at V and 3 bases at J; junction bases unmatched: 4. Germline lookup yields CDR1 MDHEN and CDR2 SYDVKM. CDR3 length: 15 residues. The CDR3 coding sequence is TGTGCCAGCAGTTTGCCTAGCGGGGGAAAAGAGACCCAGTACTTC. Its translation is CASSLPSGGKETQYF.

This clone has only one observation. J is TRBJ1-5 and V is TRBV2, with D perhaps matching TRBD1 (5 bases). The CDR3 totals 13 residues. Germline V gene sequence: CDR1 SNHLY, CDR2 FYNNEI. Trimming pared 6 bases from V and 5 bases from J, leaving 11 bases between. The CDR3 sequence: CASSNDRDQPQHF. CDR3 sequence (DNA): TGTGCCAGCAGCAACGACAGAGATCAGCCCCAGCATTTT.

This chain connects TRBV3-1 (or the pseudogene TRBV3-2) to TRBJ2-7; D possibly corresponds to TRBD2 (6 bases). This CDR3 contains 15 residues. V was shortened by 1 base and J by 2 bases, with 12 bases between the two germline ends. The V gene's germline CDR1 is LGHDT and CDR2 YNNKEL (reference sequence). This CDR3 reads CASSQGWGVPYEQYF. The CDR3 nucleotides are TGTGCCAGCAGCCAAGGGTGGGGGGTTCCCTACGAGCAGTACTTC.

This clone was seen only once. This chain connects TRBV27 to TRBJ2-7, with D maybe TRBD1 (5 bases). CDR3 length: 15 amino acids. Germline assignment: CDR1 MNHEY and CDR2 SMNVEV (reference sequence). The germline V and J ends were trimmed by 5 bases and 0 bases, with 14 bases remaining between them. CDR3 nucleotide sequence: TGTGCCAGCAGTGCCGGAATAACAGGCTCCTACGAGCAGTACTTC. Translation: CASSAGITGSYEQYF.

This chain joins TRBV12-1 and TRBJ1-2; the table names TRBD1, a call not compared with the DNA. TRBV12-1 is designated a pseudogene. This CDR3 comprises 16 residues. In DNA form, the CDR3 reads TGTGCCAGCAGCTTACAACGACAGGGCTCTAACTATGGCTACACCTTC. This encodes CASSLQRQGSNYGYTF.

V is TRBV5-3 and J is TRBJ1-2, with a tentative D call TRBD1 (6 bases). TRBV5-3 is flagged as an ORF with uncertain function. V lost 5 bases and J lost 2, with 7 bases in between. The CDR3 contains 12 residues. CDR3 sequence (DNA): TGTGCCAGAAGGGGGACAAACTATGGCTACACCTTC. Residues: CARRGTNYGYTF.

This chain uses TRBV28 with TRBJ1-2; 9 nucleotides align to TRBD1. J lost 5 bases, V lost 2 bases, and 6 bases had no gene match. Looked up from germline, CDR1 is MDHEN and CDR2 is SYDVKM. The CDR3 length is 15 residues. CDR3 bases: TGTGCCAGCAGTTTAGGTGTCGGACAGGGGTATGGCTACACCTTC. Protein sequence: CASSLGVGQGYGYTF.

V and J are TRBV19 and TRBJ2-7, with a possible D match to TRBD2 (5 bases). Germline V gene sequence: CDR1 LNHDA, CDR2 SQIVND (reference sequence). With 1 base removed from V and 5 bases from J, the gap between germline ends came to 15 bases. The CDR3 length is 15 residues. The CDR3 here is CASSIGGLVGDEQYF. In nucleotides, the CDR3 is TGTGCCAGTAGTATAGGTGGACTGGTCGGCGACGAGCAGTACTTC.

The gene calls are TRBV12-3 or TRBV12-4 and TRBJ2-2; D remains ambiguous. This CDR3 has 13 amino acids. V gave up 6 bases and J gave up 5 bases, with 10 bases separating them. CDR3 protein: CASSLTSTGELFF. For the CDR3, the DNA is TGTGCCAGCAGCCTTACATCTACCGGGGAGCTGTTTTTT.

This clone was seen a single time. The gene calls are TRBV7-8 and TRBJ2-7; no reliable D call. The CDR3 sequence is 12 residues long. Germline CDR1 reads SGHVS; CDR2 reads FQNEAQ. Trimming took off 5 bases at V and 6 bases at J, with 11 bases between the two ends. CDR3 region: CASSPPSTEQYF. The CDR3 coding sequence is TGTGCCAGCAGCCCCCCGAGTACCGAGCAGTACTTC.

A single count supports this clone. The rearrangement uses TRBV5-4 and TRBJ2-2, with a possible D match to TRBD1 (6 bases). The CDR3 is 13 residues long. V shed 6 bases and J shed 6 bases, with 12 bases lying between them. Germline CDR1 SGHNT, CDR2 YYREEE (reference sequence). Here the CDR3 reads CASTSYRAGELFF. Here the CDR3 DNA reads TGTGCCAGCACATCCTACAGGGCCGGGGAGCTGTTTTTT.

In DNA form, the CDR3 reads TGTGCCAGCAGCGGGGACAGGGGCGCAATTAACACTGAAGCTTTCTTT. Protein sequence: CASSGDRGAINTEAFF. The chain carries TRBV2 and TRBJ1-1, with 10 bases matching TRBD1. Trimming cost V 6 bases and J 2 bases; bases outside gene matches: 9. This CDR3 contains 16 residues. Germline-derived CDR1 and CDR2 are SNHLY and FYNNEI. Together with reference TRBV2 and TRBJ1-1, the CDR3 gives the full variable domain: EPEVTQTPSHQVTQMGQEVILRCVPISNHLYFYWYRQILGQKVEFLVSFYNNEISEKSEIFDDQFSVERPDGSNFTLKIRSTKLEDSAMYFCASSGDRGAINTEAFFGQGTRLTVV.

The chain recombines TRBV18 with TRBJ2-3; TRBD2 matches at 10 bases. V was clipped by 2 bases and J by 4 bases; unmatched bases: 9. The CDR3 runs 17 residues. The germline V gene has CDR1 KGHSH and CDR2 LQKENI. CDR3 in DNA: TGTGCCAGCTCACCATTGGCTAGCGGGAGTGTCCCAGATACGCAGTATTTT. As protein: CASSPLASGSVPDTQYF.

The chain couples TRBV29-1 to TRBJ1-3; 9 positions match TRBD1. The CDR3 totals 16 residues. The ends lost 6 bases at V and 0 bases at J; junction bases unmatched: 9. Germline lookup yields CDR1 SQVTM and CDR2 ANQGSEA. CDR3 in DNA: TGCAGCGTCCCGGGGACAGGGCCTTCCTCTGGAAACACCATATATTTT. Amino acids: CSVPGTGPSSGNTIYF.

The V and J genes are TRBV4-3 and TRBJ1-1; D not resolved. Trimming removed 0 bases from V and 3 bases from J, with 8 bases in between. Germline-derived CDR1 and CDR2 are LGHNA and YSLEER. This CDR3 region has 14 residues. As DNA, the CDR3 is TGCGCCAGCAGCCAAGAGGGCAGTCACACTGAAGCTTTCTTT. It codes for CASSQEGSHTEAFF.

The J gene is TRBJ2-2, the V gene TRBV9; a weak D match, TRBD2 (6 bases). CDR3 length equals 15 residues. Trimming removed 0 bases at V and 3 bases at J, with 9 bases between. Germline lookup yields CDR1 SGDLS and CDR2 YYNGEE. The CDR3 DNA reads as TGTGCCAGCAGCGTAGATGGGGAGGACACCGGGGAGCTGTTTTTT. As protein: CASSVDGEDTGELFF.

This clone has just one count. The chain is built from TRBV7-9 and TRBJ2-5; maybe TRBD1 (6 bases). Trimming took 6 bases from V and 2 from J, leaving 16 bases between them. The germline V gene encodes CDR1 SEHNR and CDR2 FQNEAQ (reference sequence). This CDR3 is built from 15 residues. CDR3 in DNA: TGTGCCAGCAGGAGGGGGTTTCAGCCTCAAGAGACCCAGTACTTC. Its protein product is CASRRGFQPQETQYF.

The chain uses TRBV25-1 and TRBJ2-7, with 7 bases fitting TRBD2. With 4 bases clipped from V and 5 bases from J, the junction kept 8 bases outside the gene matches. Looked up from germline, CDR1 is MGHDK and CDR2 is SYGVNS. This CDR3 has 14 residues. DNA of the CDR3: TGTGCCAGCAGTGGGTGGGAGGGCGTCGACGAGCAGTACTTC. Translating gives CASSGWEGVDEQYF.

The rearrangement uses TRBV9 and TRBJ1-2; weak D call: TRBD1 (6 bases). The germline CDR1 and CDR2 sequences are SGDLS and YYNGEE. V shed 2 bases and J shed 4 bases, with 15 bases lying between them. The length of the CDR3 is 15 residues. The CDR3 DNA reads TGTGCCAGCAGCGTGGGAGCAGGGGTCGCCTATGGCTACACCTTC. Its protein is CASSVGAGVAYGYTF. Combining the CDR3 with reference TRBV9 and TRBJ1-2 gives the whole variable domain DSGVTQTPKHLITATGQRVTLRCSPRSGDLSVYWYQQSLDQGLQFLIQYYNGEERAKGNILERFSAQQFPDLHSELNLSSLELGDSALYFCASSVGAGVAYGYTFGSGTRLTVV.

The chain couples TRBV11-1 to TRBJ2-2, with 8 positions matching TRBD1. Germline assignment: CDR1 SGHAT and CDR2 FQDESV (reference sequence). The CDR3 is 14 residues long. V shed 4 bases, J shed 7 bases, and the junction held 5 bases outside the gene matches. The CDR3 is CASSSQGAGGELFF. The CDR3 DNA follows: TGTGCCAGCAGCTCGCAGGGGGCAGGCGGGGAGCTGTTTTTT.

This clone was observed a single time. The rearrangement joins TRBV24-1 to TRBJ1-4; tentative D call: TRBD1 (5 bases). The V and J ends lost 7 bases and 1 base respectively, with 6 bases between them. The germline V gene encodes CDR1 KGHDR and CDR2 SFDVKD. The CDR3 covers 13 residues. The CDR3 DNA sequence: TGTGCCACCAGGGGGGGAACTAATGAAAAACTGTTTTTT. It is translated as CATRGGTNEKLFF.

The chain recombines TRBV9 with TRBJ2-7, with 7 bases fitting TRBD2. This CDR3 spans 15 amino acids. The germline CDR1 and CDR2 sequences are SGDLS and YYNGEE. V dropped 0 bases and J dropped 0; count of bases not matched to a gene: 3. CDR3 amino acids: CASSVDPGGSYEQYF. The CDR3 coding sequence is TGTGCCAGCAGCGTAGATCCGGGAGGCTCCTACGAGCAGTACTTC.

The J gene is TRBJ1-6, the V gene TRBV6-5, with D maybe TRBD1 (6 bases). With 10 bases removed from V and 3 bases from J, the gap between germline ends came to 13 bases. Germline values: CDR1 MNHEY, CDR2 SVGAGI. The CDR3 has 14 amino acids. This CDR3 is CATRTGSYNSPLHF. The CDR3 DNA is TGTGCCACCCGCACAGGGAGCTATAATTCACCCCTCCACTTT.